The sequence of this T cell receptor (beta chain) was determined in a study of blood T cell repertoires in COVID-19. Study context: Samples taken during acute and convalescent COVID-19 were collected in the United States, Italy and Spain. In each case, the material was cDNA or gDNA derived from T cells, B-cell-depleted T cells, or PBMCs.

The authors' processing: Amplified reference gene primers provided the basis for estimating nucleated cell counts. Generated by immunoSEQ multiplex PCR, the TCRdb table keeps only in-frame clones and is missing some. The D gene and trimming were derived from the DNA, and the V and J assignments and clone size from that table. The repertoire holds 130,000 or so clones, with over 75% as singletons. There are 16 residues in the CDR3. CDR1 MNHEY and CDR2 SVGEGT come from the germline V gene. Trimming at V came to 0 bases and at J to 4 bases, leaving 5 bases not matched to a gene. This TCR derives from a man aged 70 or older with active COVID-19. This chain links TRBV6-2 or TRBV6-3 with TRBJ2-1, with 8 bases identical to TRBD2. Sequenced material: peripheral blood. DNA of the CDR3: TGTGCCAGCAGTTACTCACGGGAGGGCCCTTACAATGAGCAGTTCTTC. Protein product: CASSYSREGPYNEQFF.